Listed here are 15 T cell receptor beta chains from one sample, sequenced in a study of T-cell reconstitution after alpha-beta-depleted transplantation in children. A library of TCRbeta sequences, prepared with unique molecular identifiers, was generated. TCRdb re-called the PCR reads through MiXCR, storing one row per CDR3 protein. The table has 490,000 or so distinct CDR3 sequences, around 12% seen once. This material consisted of PBMCs from the stem cell graft donor, taken from the stem cell graft. The receptors come from a human donor who donated a stem cell graft to a child with combined immunodeficiency.

V usage is TRBV28 and J usage is TRBJ1-1, with TRBD1 matching 7 bases. V lost 5 bases to trimming and J lost 5 bases; unmatched junction nucleotides: 8. CDR1 is MDHEN, CDR2 SYDVKM, per germline. The CDR3 consists of 14 residues. Here the CDR3 reads CASSPIGRGTEAFF. Here the CDR3 DNA reads TGTGCCAGCAGTCCCATAGGCAGGGGGACTGAAGCTTTCTTT.

The table lists this clonotype with a few counts. The chain employs TRBV12-3 or TRBV12-4 and TRBJ2-5; tentative D call: TRBD2 (6 bases). The V gene lost 5 bases and the J gene lost 9 bases, with 13 bases spanning the gap. The CDR3 covers 12 residues. CDR3 sequence: CASSPDGTSQYF. The CDR3 DNA follows: TGTGCCAGCAGTCCCGACGGGACTTCCCAGTACTTC.

As regards this clonotype: Given a much more abundant clone one base away, this may be a read error. The chain combines TRBV24-1 with TRBJ2-3; possible D gene TRBD1, 6 bases. Deletions cut 4 bases from V and 11 bases from J, with 12 bases between. The CDR3 is made up of 12 amino acids. Germline CDR1 is KGHDR and CDR2 is SFDVKD. The chain's CDR3 is CATSDRGGMQYF. The CDR3 coding sequence is TGTGCCACCAGTGACAGGGGTGGTATGCAGTATTTT.

This clonotype has ten or more counts. This chain uses TRBV12-3 or TRBV12-4 with TRBJ2-3; D ambiguous. The CDR3 consists of 10 residues. Trimming stripped 4 bases from V and 4 bases from J, with 0 bases between. CDR3 sequence reads: CASSSDTQYF. The CDR3, as DNA: TGTGCCAGCAGTTCAGATACGCAGTATTTT.

On this clonotype itself: This may stem from a read error, because a much larger clone lies one nucleotide away. V is TRBV21-1 and J is TRBJ2-7; TRBD2 was called by the table and not checked on the DNA. TRBV21-1 is reported as a pseudogene. There are 19 residues in the CDR3. Written as DNA, the CDR3 is TGTGCCAGCAGCAAACGCTCGACTAGCGGGATGAAGAAGCGTTACGAGCAGTACTTC. Translated, it gives CASSKRSTSGMKKRYEQYF.

The chain links TRBV28 to TRBJ2-3; TRBD1 matches 10 bases. CDR3 size: 17 residues. CDR1 is MDHEN, CDR2 SYDVKM, per germline. V gave up 5 bases and J gave up 4 bases; unmatched junction bases: 12. The CDR3 DNA reads as TGTGCCAGCAGTGGACCCAGGTGGGACAGGGGTGCAGATACGCAGTATTTT. As protein: CASSGPRWDRGADTQYF.

This clonotype has ten or more counts. This sequence joins TRBV12-3 or TRBV12-4 and TRBJ2-3, with TRBD1 matching over 8 bases. The CDR3 spans 14 residues. Trimming took 6 bases from V and 2 from J; bases not matched to a gene: 4. CDR3 sequence: CASRMTGDTDTQYF. The DNA of the CDR3 is TGTGCCAGCAGGATGACAGGGGACACAGATACGCAGTATTTT.

The chain joins TRBV29-1 to TRBJ2-1; D not certain. The CDR3 runs 13 residues. V lost 4 bases and J lost 6, with 13 bases in between. The germline gives CDR1 SQVTM, CDR2 ANQGSEA. The chain's CDR3 is CSVATVTPNEQFF. The CDR3 DNA follows: TGCAGCGTTGCAACAGTCACCCCCAATGAGCAGTTCTTC.

In its sample, this clonotype was seen a few times. This chain links TRBV6-5 with TRBJ1-1; no clear D gene. This CDR3 has 12 amino acids. Germline values: CDR1 MNHEY, CDR2 SVGAGI. The V and J ends lost 5 bases and 6 bases respectively, with 10 bases between them. The CDR3 nucleotides are TGTGCCAGCAGTGGAGAGGAGCCTGAAGCTTTCTTT. It encodes CASSGEEPEAFF.

This chain links TRBV4-3 with TRBJ2-1; TRBD2 agrees at 12 bases. CDR3 size: 17 residues. V shed 0 bases, J shed 9 bases, and the junction held 9 bases outside the gene matches. Germline V gene sequence: CDR1 LGHNA, CDR2 YSLEER. CDR3: CASSQDPLAGGLSEQFF. As DNA, the CDR3 is TGCGCCAGCAGCCAAGACCCCCTAGCGGGAGGGCTATCTGAGCAGTTCTTC.

This clonotype has ten or more counts. The CDR3 coding sequence is TGTGCCAGCGAGGGGGCGACGAACACTGAAGCTTTCTTT. Residues: CASEGATNTEAFF. This chain links TRBV10-3 with TRBJ1-1, with TRBD1 matching 7 bases. CDR3 length equals 13 residues. The V segment lost 10 bases and the J segment 1 base; nucleotides outside the gene matches: 6. From germline, CDR1 is ENHRY and CDR2 SYGVKD.

This clonotype was seen at least ten times. This CDR3 reads CASSSRDETYEQYF. Here the CDR3 DNA reads TGTGCCAGCAGCTCCCGGGACGAGACCTACGAGCAGTACTTC. The chain links TRBV6-5 to TRBJ2-7; D possibly uses TRBD1 or TRBD2 (5 bases each). The CDR3 sequence is 14 residues long. V was pared by 6 bases and J by 2 bases, with 14 bases between. Germline CDR1 and CDR2: MNHEY and SVGAGI.

This clonotype has more than one count but fewer than ten. This chain joins TRBV3-1 and TRBJ2-1, with TRBD2 matching 7 bases. Germline trimming cut 2 bases from V and 4 bases from J; bases unmatched to any gene: 2. CDR1 is LGHDT, CDR2 YNNKEL, per germline (reference sequence). The CDR3 has 14 residues. Written as DNA, the CDR3 is TGTGCCAGCAGCCAATCGGGGGGATACAATGAGCAGTTCTTC. This gives the protein CASSQSGGYNEQFF.

This clonotype has just a few counts. The chain links TRBV3-1 to TRBJ2-7, with D maybe TRBD2 (6 bases). This CDR3 is 14 amino acids long. Germline V lookup: CDR1 LGHDT, CDR2 YNNKEL (reference sequence). V lost 0 bases and J 7 bases, leaving 13 bases between the germline ends. The CDR3 reads CASSQDKGAGEQYF. In DNA, the CDR3 is TGTGCCAGCAGCCAAGATAAAGGGGCGGGGGAGCAGTACTTC.

This clonotype was detected ten times or more. The chain couples TRBV9 to TRBJ2-4, with D tentatively TRBD2 (6 bases). The CDR3 is 14 amino acids. Germline assignment: CDR1 SGDLS and CDR2 YYNGEE. The ends were cut back, 1 base at V and 7 bases at J, with 12 bases in the middle. The CDR3 nucleotides are TGTGCCAGCAGCGTACTAGCGTTCTCCAACATTCAGTACTTC. Amino acids: CASSVLAFSNIQYF.